There are a few counts of the clone carrying this T cell receptor (beta chain). Its target is not known. This sample was included in a study of T cell repertoires in cytomegalovirus infection. Study-level information: HLA-C-restricted CMV epitopes, recently identified, and well-studied HLA-B-restricted ones were used by the study.

Overall study findings and caveats: HLA-C-restricted CMV-specific TCR beta clonotypes prevailed in the ex vivo response.

The V gene end was trimmed by 0 bases and the J gene end by 5 bases; junction bases not matched to a gene: 5. The length of the CDR3 is 16 residues. The germline V gene encodes CDR1 LGHNA and CDR2 YSLEER. Each CDR3 protein is one row after TCRdb ran MiXCR on the reads. The sample has hundreds of thousands of distinct CDR3 sequences; roughly 43% are singletons. Specimen: cultured PBMCs, collected from culture after CMV antigen stimulation. The sequence was obtained from a human donor in good health (CMV status not recorded). Some clones in this sample may be carry-over from other donors' samples. The V and J genes are TRBV4-3 and TRBJ2-3, with 10 bases that match TRBD2. The CDR3 nucleotides are TGCGCCAGCAGCCAAGATCTAGCGGGAGAGGTAGATACGCAGTATTTT. Translation gives CASSQDLAGEVDTQYF.